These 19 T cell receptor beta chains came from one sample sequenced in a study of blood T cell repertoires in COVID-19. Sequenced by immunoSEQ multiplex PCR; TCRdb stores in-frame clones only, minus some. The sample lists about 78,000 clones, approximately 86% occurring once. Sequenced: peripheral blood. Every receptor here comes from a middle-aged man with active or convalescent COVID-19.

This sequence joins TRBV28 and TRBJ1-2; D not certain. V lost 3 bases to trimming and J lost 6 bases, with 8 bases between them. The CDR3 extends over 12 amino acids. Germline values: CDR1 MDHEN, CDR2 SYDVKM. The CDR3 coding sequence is TGTGCCAGCAGTTTCGGGGAGAATGGCTACACCTTC. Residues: CASSFGENGYTF.

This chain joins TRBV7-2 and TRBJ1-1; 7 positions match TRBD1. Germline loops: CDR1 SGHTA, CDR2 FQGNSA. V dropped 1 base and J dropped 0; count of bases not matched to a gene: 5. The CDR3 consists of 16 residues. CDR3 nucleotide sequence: TGTGCCAGCAGCTTAGTAGGGGGCAGCGTGAACACTGAAGCTTTCTTT. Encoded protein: CASSLVGGSVNTEAFF.

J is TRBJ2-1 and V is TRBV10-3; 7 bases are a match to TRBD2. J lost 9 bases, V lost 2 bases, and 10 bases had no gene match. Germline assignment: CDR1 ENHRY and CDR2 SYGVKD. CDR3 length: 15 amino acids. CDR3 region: CAISERANGGIEQFF. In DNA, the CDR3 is TGTGCCATCAGTGAGAGGGCTAACGGGGGGATTGAGCAGTTCTTC.

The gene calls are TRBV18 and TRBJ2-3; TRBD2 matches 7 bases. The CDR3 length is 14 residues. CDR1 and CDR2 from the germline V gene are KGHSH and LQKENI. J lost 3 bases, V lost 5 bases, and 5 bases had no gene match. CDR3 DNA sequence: TGTGCCAGCTCAATACTAGCGACTACAGATACGCAGTATTTT. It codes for CASSILATTDTQYF.

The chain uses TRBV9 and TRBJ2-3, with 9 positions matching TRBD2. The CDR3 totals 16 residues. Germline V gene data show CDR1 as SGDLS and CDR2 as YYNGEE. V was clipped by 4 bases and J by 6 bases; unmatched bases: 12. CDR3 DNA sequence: TGTGCCAGCAGCCCCCAATCAGGGACTAGCTGGGATACGCAGTATTTT. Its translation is CASSPQSGTSWDTQYF.

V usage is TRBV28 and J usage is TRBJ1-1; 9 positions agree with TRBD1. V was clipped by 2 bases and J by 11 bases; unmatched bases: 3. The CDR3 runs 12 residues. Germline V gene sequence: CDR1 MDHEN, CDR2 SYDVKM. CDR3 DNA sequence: TGTGCCAGCAGTTTACCGACAGGGGGGGCTTTCTTT. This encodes CASSLPTGGAFF.

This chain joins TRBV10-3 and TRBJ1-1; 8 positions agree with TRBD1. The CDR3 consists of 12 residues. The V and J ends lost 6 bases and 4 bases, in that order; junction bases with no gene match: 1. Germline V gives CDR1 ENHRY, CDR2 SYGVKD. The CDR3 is CAISRGLTEAFF. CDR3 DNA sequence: TGTGCCATCAGCAGGGGGCTCACTGAAGCTTTCTTT.

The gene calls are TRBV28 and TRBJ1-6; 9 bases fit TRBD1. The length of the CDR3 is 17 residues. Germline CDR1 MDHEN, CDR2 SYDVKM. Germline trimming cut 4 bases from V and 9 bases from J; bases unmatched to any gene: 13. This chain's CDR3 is CASSSTTGTGRGSPLHF. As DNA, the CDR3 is TGTGCCAGCAGTTCAACCACCGGGACAGGGCGCGGTTCACCCCTCCACTTT.

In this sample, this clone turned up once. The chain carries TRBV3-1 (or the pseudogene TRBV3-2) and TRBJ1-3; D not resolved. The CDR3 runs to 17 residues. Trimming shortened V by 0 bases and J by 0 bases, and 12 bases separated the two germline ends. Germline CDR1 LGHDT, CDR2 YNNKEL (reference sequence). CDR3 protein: CASSQDLYGDSGNTIYF. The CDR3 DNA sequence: TGTGCCAGCAGCCAAGATTTGTACGGGGACTCTGGAAACACCATATATTTT.

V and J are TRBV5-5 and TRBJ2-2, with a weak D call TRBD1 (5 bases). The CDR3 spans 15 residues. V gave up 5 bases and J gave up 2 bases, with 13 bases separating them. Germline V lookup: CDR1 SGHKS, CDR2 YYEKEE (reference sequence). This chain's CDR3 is CASSPDSLNTGELFF. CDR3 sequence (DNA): TGTGCCAGCAGTCCTGACAGCTTAAACACCGGGGAGCTGTTTTTT.

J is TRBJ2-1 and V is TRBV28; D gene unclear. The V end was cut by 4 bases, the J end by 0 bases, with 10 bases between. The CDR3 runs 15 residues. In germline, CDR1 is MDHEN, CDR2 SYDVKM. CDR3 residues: CASSSPISSYNEQFF. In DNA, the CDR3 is TGTGCCAGCAGTTCCCCCATTAGCTCCTACAATGAGCAGTTCTTC. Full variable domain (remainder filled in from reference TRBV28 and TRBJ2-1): DVKVTQSSRYLVKRTGEKVFLECVQDMDHENMFWYRQDPGLGLRLIYFSYDVKMKEKGDIPEGYSVSREKKERFSLILESASTNQTSMYLCASSSPISSYNEQFFGPGTRLTVL.

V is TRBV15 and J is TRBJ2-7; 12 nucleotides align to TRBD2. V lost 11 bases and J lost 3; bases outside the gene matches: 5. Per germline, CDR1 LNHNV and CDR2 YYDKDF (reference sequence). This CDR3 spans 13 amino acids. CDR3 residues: CAHTSGGFYEQYF. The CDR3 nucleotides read TGTGCCCATACTAGCGGGGGGTTCTACGAGCAGTACTTC.

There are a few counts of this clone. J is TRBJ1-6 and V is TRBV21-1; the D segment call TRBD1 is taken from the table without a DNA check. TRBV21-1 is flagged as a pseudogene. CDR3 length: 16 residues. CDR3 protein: CASSNTVRSYNSPLHF. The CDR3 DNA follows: TGTGCCAGCAGCAATACAGTCCGCTCCTATAATTCACCCCTCCACTTT.

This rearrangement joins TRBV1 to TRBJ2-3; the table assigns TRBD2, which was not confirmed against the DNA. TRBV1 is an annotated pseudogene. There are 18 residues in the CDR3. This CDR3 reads CTSSLGTSGGESTDTQYF. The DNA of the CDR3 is TGCACCAGCAGCCTCGGGACTAGCGGGGGGGAGAGCACAGATACGCAGTATTTT.

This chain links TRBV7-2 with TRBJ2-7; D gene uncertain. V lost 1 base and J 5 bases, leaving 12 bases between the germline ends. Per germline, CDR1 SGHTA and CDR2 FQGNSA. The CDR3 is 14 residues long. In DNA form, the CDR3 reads TGTGCCAGCAGCTTAGGGGCCCGATGGGACGAGCAGTACTTC. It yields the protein CASSLGARWDEQYF.

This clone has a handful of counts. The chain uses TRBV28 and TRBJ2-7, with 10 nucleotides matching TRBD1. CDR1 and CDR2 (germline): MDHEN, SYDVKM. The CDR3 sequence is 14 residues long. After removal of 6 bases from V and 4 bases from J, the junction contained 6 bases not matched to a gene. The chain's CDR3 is CASRGTGESYEQYF. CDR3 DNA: TGTGCCAGCAGGGGGACAGGGGAATCGTACGAGCAGTACTTC.

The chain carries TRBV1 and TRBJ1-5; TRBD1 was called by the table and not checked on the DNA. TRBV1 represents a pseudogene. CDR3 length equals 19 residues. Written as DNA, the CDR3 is TGCACCAGCAGCCAAGAGCGGGGACAGGGGGCGCCGGGCAATCAGCCCCAGCATTTT. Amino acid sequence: CTSSQERGQGAPGNQPQHF.

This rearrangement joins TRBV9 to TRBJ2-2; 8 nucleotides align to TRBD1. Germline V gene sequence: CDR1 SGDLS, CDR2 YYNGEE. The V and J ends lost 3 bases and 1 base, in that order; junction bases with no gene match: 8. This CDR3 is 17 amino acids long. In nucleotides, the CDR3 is TGTGCCAGCAGCGCGAAAACCGGGACAGGGAACACCGGGGAGCTGTTTTTT. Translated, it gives CASSAKTGTGNTGELFF.

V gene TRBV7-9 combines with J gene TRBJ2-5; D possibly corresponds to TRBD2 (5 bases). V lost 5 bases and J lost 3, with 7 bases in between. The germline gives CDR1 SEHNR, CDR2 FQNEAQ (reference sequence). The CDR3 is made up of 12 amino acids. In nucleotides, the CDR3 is TGTGCCAGCAGCGGACTGGAAGAGACCCAGTACTTC. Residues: CASSGLEETQYF. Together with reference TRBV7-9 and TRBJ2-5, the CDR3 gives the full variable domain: DTGVSQNPRHKITKRGQNVTFRCDPISEHNRLYWYRQTLGQGPEFLTYFQNEAQLEKSRLLSDRFSAERPKGSFSTLEIQRTEQGDSAMYLCASSGLEETQYFGPGTRLLVL.